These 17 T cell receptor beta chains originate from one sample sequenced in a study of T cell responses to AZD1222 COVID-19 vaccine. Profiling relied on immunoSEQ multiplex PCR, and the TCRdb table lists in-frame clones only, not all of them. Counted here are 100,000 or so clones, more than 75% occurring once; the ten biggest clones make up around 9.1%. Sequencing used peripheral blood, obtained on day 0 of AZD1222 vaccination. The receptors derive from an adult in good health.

CDR3 region: CASSIPGGGYTF. The CDR3 DNA reads as TGTGCCAGTAGTATACCAGGAGGAGGCTACACCTTC. The chain is built from TRBV19 and TRBJ1-2; D gene unclear. This CDR3 has 12 residues. The germline gives CDR1 LNHDA, CDR2 SQIVND (reference sequence). The V end was cut by 2 bases, the J end by 8 bases, with 9 bases between.

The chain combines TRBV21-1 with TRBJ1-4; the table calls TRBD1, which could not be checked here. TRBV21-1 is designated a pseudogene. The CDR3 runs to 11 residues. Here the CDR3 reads CASSNRDNLFF. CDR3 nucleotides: TGTGCCAGCAGCAACCGGGACAATCTGTTTTTT.

The CDR3 here is CASRSGTGDQPQHF. CDR3 in DNA: TGTGCCAGCAGGTCCGGGACAGGGGATCAGCCCCAGCATTTT. The gene calls are TRBV28 and TRBJ1-5, with 10 bases fitting TRBD1. Germline CDR1 and CDR2: MDHEN and SYDVKM. J lost 5 bases, V lost 6 bases, and 4 bases had no gene match. The CDR3 is 14 amino acids.

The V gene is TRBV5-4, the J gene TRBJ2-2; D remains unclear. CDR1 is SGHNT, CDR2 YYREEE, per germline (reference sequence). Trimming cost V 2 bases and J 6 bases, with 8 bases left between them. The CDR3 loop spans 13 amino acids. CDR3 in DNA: TGTGCCAGCAGCTTCGCTAGTTCCGGGGAGCTGTTTTTT. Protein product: CASSFASSGELFF.

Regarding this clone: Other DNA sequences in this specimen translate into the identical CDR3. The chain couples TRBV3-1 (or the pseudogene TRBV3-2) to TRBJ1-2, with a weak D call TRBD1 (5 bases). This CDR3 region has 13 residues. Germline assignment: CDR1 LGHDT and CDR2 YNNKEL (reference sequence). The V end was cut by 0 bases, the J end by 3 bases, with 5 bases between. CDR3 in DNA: TGTGCCAGCAGCCAAGAGGGACACTATGGCTACACCTTC. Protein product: CASSQEGHYGYTF.

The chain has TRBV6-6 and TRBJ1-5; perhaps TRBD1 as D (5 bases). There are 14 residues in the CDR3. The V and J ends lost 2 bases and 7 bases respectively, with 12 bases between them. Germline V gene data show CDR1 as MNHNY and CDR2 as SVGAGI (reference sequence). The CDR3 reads CASSYDGGGQPQHF. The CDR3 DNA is TGTGCCAGCAGTTACGACGGGGGAGGGCAGCCCCAGCATTTT.

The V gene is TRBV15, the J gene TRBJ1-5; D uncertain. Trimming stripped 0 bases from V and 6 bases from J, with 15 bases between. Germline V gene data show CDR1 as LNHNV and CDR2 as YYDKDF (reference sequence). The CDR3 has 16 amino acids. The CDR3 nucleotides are TGTGCCACCAGCAGAGATCCCGGGAAAGGGTTTCAGCCCCAGCATTTT. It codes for CATSRDPGKGFQPQHF.

DNA of the CDR3: TGTGCCAGCACCCAGGGGACAGCGATAGAGACCCAGTACTTC. The encoded protein is CASTQGTAIETQYF. The chain couples TRBV6-5 to TRBJ2-5, with TRBD1 matching over 7 bases. V lost 7 bases, J lost 4 bases, and 9 bases stayed unmatched. The CDR3 is 14 residues long. Germline V lookup: CDR1 MNHEY, CDR2 SVGAGI.

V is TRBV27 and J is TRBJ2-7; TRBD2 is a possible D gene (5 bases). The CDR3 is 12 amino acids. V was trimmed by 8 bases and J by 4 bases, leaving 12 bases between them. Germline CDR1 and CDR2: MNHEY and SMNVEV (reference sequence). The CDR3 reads CASRPTGYEQYF. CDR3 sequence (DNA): TGTGCCAGCCGTCCGACGGGATACGAGCAGTACTTC.

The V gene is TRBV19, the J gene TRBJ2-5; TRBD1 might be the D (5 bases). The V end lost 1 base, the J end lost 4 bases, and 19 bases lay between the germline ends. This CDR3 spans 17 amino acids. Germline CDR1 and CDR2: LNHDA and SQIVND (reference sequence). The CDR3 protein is CASSIGRPGPDRETQYF. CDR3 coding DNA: TGTGCCAGTAGTATAGGGAGACCCGGACCCGACAGAGAGACCCAGTACTTC.

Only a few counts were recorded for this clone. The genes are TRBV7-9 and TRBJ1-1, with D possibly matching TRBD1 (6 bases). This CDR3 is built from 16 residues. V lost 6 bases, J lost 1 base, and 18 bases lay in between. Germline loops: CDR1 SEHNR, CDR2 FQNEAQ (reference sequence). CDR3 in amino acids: CASREGGGWKNTEAFF. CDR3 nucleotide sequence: TGTGCCAGCAGGGAGGGGGGAGGTTGGAAGAACACTGAAGCTTTCTTT. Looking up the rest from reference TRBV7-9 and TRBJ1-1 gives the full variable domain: DTGVSQNPRHKITKRGQNVTFRCDPISEHNRLYWYRQTLGQGPEFLTYFQNEAQLEKSRLLSDRFSAERPKGSFSTLEIQRTEQGDSAMYLCASREGGGWKNTEAFFGQGTRLTVV.

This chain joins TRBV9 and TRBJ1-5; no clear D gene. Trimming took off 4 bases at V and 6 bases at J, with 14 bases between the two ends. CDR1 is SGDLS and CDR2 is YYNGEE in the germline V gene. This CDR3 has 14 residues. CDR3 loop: CASSPFDYGQPQHF. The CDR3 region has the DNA TGTGCCAGCAGCCCATTCGATTATGGTCAGCCCCAGCATTTT.

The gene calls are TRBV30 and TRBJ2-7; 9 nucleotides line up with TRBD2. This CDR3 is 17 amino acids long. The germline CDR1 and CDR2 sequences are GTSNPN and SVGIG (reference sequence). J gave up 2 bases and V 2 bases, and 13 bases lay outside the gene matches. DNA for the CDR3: TGTGCCTGGAGTCCACCACCCAGACTAGCGGTAACCTACGAGCAGTACTTC. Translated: CAWSPPPRLAVTYEQYF. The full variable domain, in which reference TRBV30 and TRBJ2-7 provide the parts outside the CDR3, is SQTIHQWPATLVQPVGSPLSLECTVEGTSNPNLYWYRQAAGRGLQLLFYSVGIGQISSEVPQNLSASRPQDRQFILSSKKLLLSDSGFYLCAWSPPPRLAVTYEQYFGPGTRLTVT.

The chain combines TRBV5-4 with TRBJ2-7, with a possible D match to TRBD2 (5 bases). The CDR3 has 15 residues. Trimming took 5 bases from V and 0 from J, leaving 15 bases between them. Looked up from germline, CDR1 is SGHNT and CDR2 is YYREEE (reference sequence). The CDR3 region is CASSAGTSFSYEQYF. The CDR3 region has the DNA TGTGCCAGCAGTGCCGGTACTAGTTTCTCCTACGAGCAGTACTTC.

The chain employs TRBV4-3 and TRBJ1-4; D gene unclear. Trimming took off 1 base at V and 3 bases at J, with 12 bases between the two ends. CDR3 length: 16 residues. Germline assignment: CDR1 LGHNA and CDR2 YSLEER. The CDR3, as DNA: TGCGCCAGCAGCCAAGGTGGCGATTGGGCTAATGAAAAACTGTTTTTT. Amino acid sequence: CASSQGGDWANEKLFF.

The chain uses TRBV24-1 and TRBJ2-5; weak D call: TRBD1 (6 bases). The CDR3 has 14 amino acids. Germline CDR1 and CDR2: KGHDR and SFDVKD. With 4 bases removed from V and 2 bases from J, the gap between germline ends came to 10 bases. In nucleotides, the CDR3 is TGTGCCACCAGTGACCCTAGGGGGCAAGAGACCCAGTACTTC. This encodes CATSDPRGQETQYF.

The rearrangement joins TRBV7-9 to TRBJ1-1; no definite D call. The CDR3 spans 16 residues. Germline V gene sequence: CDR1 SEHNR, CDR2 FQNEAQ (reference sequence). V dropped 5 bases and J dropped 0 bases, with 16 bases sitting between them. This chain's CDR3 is CASSPLHSNLNTEAFF. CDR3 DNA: TGTGCCAGCAGCCCTCTCCACAGTAATCTGAACACTGAAGCTTTCTTT.